The 8 T cell receptor beta chains below come from one sample, sequenced in a study of T cells in localized non-small cell lung cancer. The assay was immunoSEQ multiplex PCR, and TCRdb's table has in-frame clones only and misses some. The table has under 20,000 clones, 70% to 90% seen once. Sequenced material: peripheral blood, taken before any cancer treatment. The receptors come from a male donor aged 60 or over with stage I lung adenocarcinoma.

J is TRBJ1-4 and V is TRBV4-1, with D maybe TRBD1 (6 bases). The CDR3 extends over 19 amino acids. Germline V gives CDR1 MGHRA, CDR2 YSYEKL. V was clipped by 0 bases and J by 0 bases, with 17 bases between them. The CDR3 region is CASSQDNGQGRATNEKLFF. The CDR3 nucleotides read TGCGCCAGCAGCCAAGATAATGGCCAGGGGCGTGCAACTAATGAAAAACTGTTTTTT.

This clone was counted between two and nine times. The chain links TRBV7-8 to TRBJ2-1; 8 bases align to TRBD2. With 5 bases clipped from V and 8 bases from J, the junction kept 14 bases outside the gene matches. This CDR3 is 16 amino acids long. The V gene's germline CDR1 is SGHVS and CDR2 FQNEAQ. The CDR3 is CASSKAGAGYNYEQFF. DNA for the CDR3: TGTGCCAGCAGCAAAGCGGGAGCAGGGTACAACTATGAGCAGTTCTTC.

This clone was observed once. J is TRBJ1-2 and V is TRBV4-1; the D is unclear. V was pared by 1 base and J by 6 bases, with 12 bases between. The CDR3 is made up of 14 amino acids. Germline V gene lookup returns CDR1 MGHRA and CDR2 YSYEKL. The CDR3 loop reads CASSQADGYHGYTF. The CDR3 DNA is TGCGCCAGCAGCCAAGCGGACGGCTACCATGGCTACACCTTC.

The CDR3 sequence is CASSPDTQGGYTF. The CDR3 DNA follows: TGCGCCAGCAGCCCGGACACCCAGGGCGGCTACACCTTC. The chain has TRBV5-1 and TRBJ1-2, with a tentative D call TRBD1 (5 bases). The germline V and J ends were trimmed by 4 bases and 8 bases, with 15 bases remaining between them. There are 13 residues in the CDR3. Germline V lookup: CDR1 SGHRS, CDR2 YFSETQ.

This clone was seen once. The chain carries TRBV5-5 and TRBJ1-2; D ambiguous. Germline CDR1 is SGHKS and CDR2 is YYEKEE (reference sequence). V was cut by 6 bases and J by 7 bases, with 22 bases left in between. The CDR3 contains 15 residues. In DNA form, the CDR3 reads TGTGCCAGCACTCCTCAAGGGAGGGCCATCAGTGGCTACACCTTC. This gives the protein CASTPQGRAISGYTF.

This sequence joins TRBV4-3 and TRBJ1-6; the D gene is possibly TRBD1 (6 bases). V was clipped by 0 bases and J by 9 bases, with 9 bases between them. Germline-derived CDR1 and CDR2 are LGHNA and YSLEER. The CDR3 is 14 amino acids. CDR3 in amino acids: CASSQDMGASPLHF. In nucleotides, the CDR3 is TGCGCCAGCAGCCAAGATATGGGGGCTTCACCCCTCCACTTT.

The V gene is TRBV6-5, the J gene TRBJ2-2; 9 nucleotides match TRBD1. This CDR3 spans 15 amino acids. J was trimmed by 6 bases and V by 6 bases; bases with no gene match: 8. Germline V gives CDR1 MNHEY, CDR2 SVGAGI. The CDR3 loop is CASRGTTGGPGELFF. In DNA, the CDR3 is TGTGCCAGCAGAGGTACTACAGGGGGCCCCGGGGAGCTGTTTTTT.

This clone has only one observation. This chain links TRBV7-9 with TRBJ1-1, with a possible D match to TRBD1 (6 bases). From germline, CDR1 is SEHNR and CDR2 FQNEAQ (reference sequence). The V and J ends lost 5 bases and 4 bases respectively, with 14 bases between them. This CDR3 is built from 14 residues. The CDR3 sequence: CASSPTTGSTEAFF. Written as DNA, the CDR3 is TGTGCCAGCAGCCCAACTACAGGGAGCACTGAAGCTTTCTTT. Based on the CDR3 plus reference TRBV7-9 and TRBJ1-1, the full variable domain is DTGVSQNPRHKITKRGQNVTFRCDPISEHNRLYWYRQTLGQGPEFLTYFQNEAQLEKSRLLSDRFSAERPKGSFSTLEIQRTEQGDSAMYLCASSPTTGSTEAFFGQGTRLTVV.